Listed here are 10 T cell receptor beta chains from one sample, sequenced in a study of T cell responses to AZD1222 COVID-19 vaccine. Some clones are missing from TCRdb's copy, which holds only in-frame ones; the method was immunoSEQ multiplex PCR. Of around 120,000 clones in the sample, 70% to 90% were seen once. The sample here was peripheral blood, taken on day 0 of AZD1222 vaccination. The receptors come from an adult in good health.

The rearrangement uses TRBV18 and TRBJ2-7; D remains unclear. Trimming pared 2 bases from V and 5 bases from J, leaving 13 bases between. The CDR3 contains 14 residues. The germline gives CDR1 KGHSH, CDR2 LQKENI. The CDR3 region has the DNA TGTGCCAGCTCACCATTGTCCCCCTTGGACGAGCAGTACTTC. Protein: CASSPLSPLDEQYF.

This chain links TRBV30 with TRBJ2-7; 8 nucleotides match TRBD2. V lost 3 bases, J lost 2 bases, and 6 bases stayed unmatched. The CDR3 is 14 amino acids. In germline, CDR1 is GTSNPN, CDR2 SVGIG (reference sequence). This chain's CDR3 is CAWSALAGTYEQYF. The CDR3 DNA is TGTGCCTGGAGCGCGCTAGCGGGCACCTACGAGCAGTACTTC.

The rearrangement uses TRBV6-5 and TRBJ2-7; a possible D gene is TRBD1 (6 bases). This CDR3 region has 14 residues. Trimming removed 2 bases from V and 3 bases from J, with 11 bases in between. Germline CDR1 and CDR2: MNHEY and SVGAGI. CDR3 region: CASSYQGTGYEQYF. The CDR3 nucleotides read TGTGCCAGCAGTTACCAGGGGACGGGCTACGAGCAGTACTTC.

Notes on this clone: A read error may account for a junction end that differs from germline. This chain links TRBV5-1 with TRBJ2-5; unclear D gene. Germline CDR1 reads SGHRS; CDR2 reads YFSETQ. CDR3 length equals 13 residues. The CDR3 is CASSLFEQESQYF. DNA of the CDR3: TGCGCCAGCAGCTTGTTCGAGCAAGAGAGCCAGTACTTC. Using reference TRBV5-1 and TRBJ2-5 for the parts outside the CDR3, the full variable domain is KAGVTQTPRYLIKTRGQQVTLSCSPISGHRSVSWYQQTPGQGLQFLFEYFSETQRNKGNFPGRFSGRQFSNSRSEMNVSTLELGDSALYLCASSLFEQESQYFGPGTRLLVL.

This rearrangement joins TRBV10-3 to TRBJ2-1; 9 bases align to TRBD2. Germline-derived CDR1 and CDR2 are ENHRY and SYGVKD. The V gene end was trimmed by 3 bases and the J gene end by 9 bases; junction bases not matched to a gene: 6. This CDR3 contains 14 residues. In DNA form, the CDR3 reads TGTGCCATCAGTGATGCCGGGACTAGCCTTGAGCAGTTCTTC. As protein: CAISDAGTSLEQFF.

This chain links TRBV18 with TRBJ2-1, with 10 nucleotides matching TRBD1. Per germline, CDR1 KGHSH and CDR2 LQKENI. V was clipped by 3 bases and J by 4 bases; unmatched bases: 6. This CDR3 has 16 residues. The CDR3 protein is CASSPAGQGKYNEQFF. CDR3 DNA sequence: TGTGCCAGCTCACCGGCGGGACAGGGGAAATACAATGAGCAGTTCTTC.

The chain recombines TRBV6-5 with TRBJ1-2; D perhaps matches TRBD1 (6 bases). The germline gives CDR1 MNHEY, CDR2 SVGAGI. Deletions cut 6 bases from V and 2 bases from J, with 13 bases between. The CDR3 runs 14 residues. CDR3 in amino acids: CASSAQQGNYGYTF. The CDR3 bases are TGTGCCAGCAGCGCCCAACAGGGAAACTATGGCTACACCTTC.

In this sample, this clone turned up a few times. The rearrangement links TRBV7-9 to TRBJ2-1, with D perhaps TRBD1 (5 bases). Germline V gene lookup returns CDR1 SEHNR and CDR2 FQNEAQ (reference sequence). Trimming shortened V by 3 bases and J by 7 bases, and 13 bases separated the two germline ends. The CDR3 loop spans 14 amino acids. CDR3 bases: TGTGCCAGCAGCTTCGGCAGGGCAGGGAATGAGCAGTTCTTC. Translating it yields CASSFGRAGNEQFF. The complete variable domain, with remaining parts taken from reference TRBV7-9 and TRBJ2-1, reads DTGVSQNPRHKITKRGQNVTFRCDPISEHNRLYWYRQTLGQGPEFLTYFQNEAQLEKSRLLSDRFSAERPKGSFSTLEIQRTEQGDSAMYLCASSFGRAGNEQFFGPGTRLTVL.

V usage is TRBV6-5 and J usage is TRBJ1-5; no definite D call. Trimming took off 0 bases at V and 2 bases at J, with 11 bases between the two ends. In germline, CDR1 is MNHEY, CDR2 SVGAGI. This CDR3 has 16 amino acids. CDR3 region: CASSYSRERGNQPQHF. Here the CDR3 DNA reads TGTGCCAGCAGTTACTCGAGGGAGAGGGGCAATCAGCCCCAGCATTTT.

The rearrangement links TRBV27 to TRBJ2-7; D is possibly TRBD1 or TRBD2 (7 bases each). Germline values: CDR1 MNHEY, CDR2 SMNVEV (reference sequence). The V and J ends lost 10 bases and 5 bases respectively, with 21 bases between them. This CDR3 spans 14 amino acids. CDR3 sequence (DNA): TGTGCCACTCCGTGGGAGGCAGGGGGGGACGAGCAGTACTTC. Translated: CATPWEAGGDEQYF.